This TCR beta chain is from a study of T-cell memory formation after mild COVID-19. This clonotype turned up a few times. Its target is not known. Each CDR3 protein is one row after TCRdb ran MiXCR on the 5' RACE reads. The table has a few hundred thousand distinct CDR3 sequences, around 20% seen once. Germline V gives CDR1 SGHTS, CDR2 YDEGEE. This CDR3 contains 14 residues. V lost 0 bases, J lost 7 bases, and 14 bases lay in between. Study-wide points: Clones contracting over day 15 to 85 were CD4/CD8 balanced, with later expanders leaning CD4+.

This receptor was identified in an adult woman who had mild COVID-19 (a few samples of this study predate the infection). Cell type and time point are not known. The sequencing sample was made of PBMCs or a T cell subset sorted from them (not recorded which). J is TRBJ2-7 and V is TRBV5-8, with D perhaps given as TRBD1 or TRBD2 (6 bases each). DNA of the CDR3: TGTGCCAGCAGCTTGGTGGGGGGCGCGCGGGAGCAGTACTTC. Translating gives CASSLVGGAREQYF.